Given below is one T cell receptor (beta chain) in context. The data originate from a study of blood T cell repertoires in COVID-19. About the study: Sites in the United States, Italy and Spain provided acute and convalescent COVID-19 samples. Sources were T cells, B-cell-depleted T cells, or PBMCs; the material itself was cDNA or gDNA.

V lost 4 bases to trimming and J lost 5 bases, with 23 bases between them. Per germline, CDR1 SEHNR and CDR2 FQNEAQ (reference sequence). This CDR3 spans 17 amino acids. The table came from immunoSEQ multiplex PCR; TCRdb's copy has only in-frame clones and leaves some out. The sample lists about 92,000 clones; about 90% were seen once. This sequence originates from a human donor with active COVID-19. The donor label of this sample is uncertain. The chain employs TRBV7-9 and TRBJ1-1; D not resolved. Sequenced sample: peripheral blood. The CDR3 bases are TGTGCCAGCAGCTCCGACGAGTTTCATCTCCGGGATACTGAAGCTTTCTTT. Amino acids: CASSSDEFHLRDTEAFF.